A selection of T cell receptor beta chains follows, all from one sample in a study of cytomegalovirus exposure and HLA in healthy donors. Measured with immunoSEQ multiplex PCR; TCRdb has only the in-frame clones, and not every one. The sample lists 150,000 to 180,000 clones, around 70% seen once, with about 2.1% in the top ten. Sequencing was performed on PBMCs. The receptor set was obtained from a man aged 30-40 years in good health and CMV-seronegative. CDR3s leave out the opening cysteine and the closing phenylalanine or tryptophan. The order of the fields is V gene, J gene, CDR3 length, CDR3 protein.

TRBV7-2	TRBJ2-7	15	ASSFRLAGGSSYEQY
TRBV13	TRBJ2-2	13	ASRLAGWNTGELF
TRBV19	TRBJ1-1	12	ATSPDRWNTEAF
TRBV7-2	TRBJ2-1	11	ASSLGVTNEQF
TRBV28	TRBJ1-5	11	ASTGDSNQPQH
TRBV13	TRBJ2-1	10	ASSLAGNEQF
TRBV25-1	TRBJ2-7	12	ASSDSALSYEQY
TRBV5-1	TRBJ2-2	13	ASSPGLALTGELF
TRBV27	TRBJ2-2	11	ASRLQGTGELF
TRBV6-1	TRBJ2-7	14	ASSEACSGGACEQY
TRBV12-2	TRBJ1-4	16	ASRLGEVLEPSREKLF
TRBV6-1	TRBJ1-2	13	ASSEMSLANYGYT
TRBV6-5	TRBJ2-3	13	ASSRDEPSTDTQY
TRBV6-4	TRBJ1-5	11	ASSSGSNQPQN
TRBV5-6	TRBJ1-5	13	ASSDGGLSNQPQH
TRBV5-6	TRBJ1-6	12	ASSLAIYNSPLH
TRBV30	TRBJ1-2	12	AWSTSPGLYGYT
TRBV25-1	TRBJ1-4	10	ASSVLGEKLF
TRBV10-3	TRBJ2-7	14	AISESSRGGAKGQY
TRBV7-2	TRBJ1-1	12	ASSSGQPPTEAF
TRBV7-3	TRBJ1-1	11	ASSLTGDTEAF
TRBV19	TRBJ2-2	11	ASKRDRAGELF
TRBV15	TRBJ2-7	12	ATSRDAGSSEQY
TRBV19	TRBJ2-2	13	ASSITLENTGELF
TRBV28	TRBJ1-2	13	ASSTRRNTNYGYT
TRBV11-1	TRBJ2-3	16	ASSWGLDTTSGTDTQY
TRBV9	TRBJ2-2	14	ASSPPGQGITGELF
TRBV6-5	TRBJ2-7	11	ASSYPLSDEQY
TRBV29-1	TRBJ2-2	11	SVDRGATGELF
TRBV13	TRBJ1-1	15	ASSPREGMGRNTEAF
TRBV14	TRBJ1-1	12	ASSEEGVFTEAF
TRBV6-6	TRBJ1-1	12	ASRTSGMNTEAF
TRBV5-1	TRBJ1-2	11	ASTTSGNYGYT
TRBV6-5	TRBJ1-6	11	ASSYRQGSPLH